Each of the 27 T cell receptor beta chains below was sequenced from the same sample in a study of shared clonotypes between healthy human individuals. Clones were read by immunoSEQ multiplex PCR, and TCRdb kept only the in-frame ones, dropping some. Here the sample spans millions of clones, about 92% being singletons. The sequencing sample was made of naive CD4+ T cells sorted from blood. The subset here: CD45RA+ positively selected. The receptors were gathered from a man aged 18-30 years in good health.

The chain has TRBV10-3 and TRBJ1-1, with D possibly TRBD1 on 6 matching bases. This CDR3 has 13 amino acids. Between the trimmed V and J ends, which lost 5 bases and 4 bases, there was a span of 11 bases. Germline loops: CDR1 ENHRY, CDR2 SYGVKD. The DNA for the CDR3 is TGTGCCATCAGTCCAGGGGTCAGCACTGAAGCTTTCTTT. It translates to CAISPGVSTEAFF.

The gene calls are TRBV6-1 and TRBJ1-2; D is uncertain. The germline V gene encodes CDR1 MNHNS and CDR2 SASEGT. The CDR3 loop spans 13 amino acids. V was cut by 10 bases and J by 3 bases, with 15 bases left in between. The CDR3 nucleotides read TGTGCCATCCAGCTCGAAAGGGACTATGGCTACACCTTC. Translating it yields CAIQLERDYGYTF.

The CDR3 loop reads CASSPGVNYYEQYF. CDR3 in DNA: TGCGCCAGCAGCCCCGGGGTTAACTACTACGAGCAGTACTTC. The V gene is TRBV4-1, the J gene TRBJ2-7; maybe TRBD2 (5 bases). The CDR3 consists of 14 residues. CDR1 is MGHRA and CDR2 is YSYEKL in the germline V gene. Trimming removed 4 bases at V and 3 bases at J, with 13 bases between.

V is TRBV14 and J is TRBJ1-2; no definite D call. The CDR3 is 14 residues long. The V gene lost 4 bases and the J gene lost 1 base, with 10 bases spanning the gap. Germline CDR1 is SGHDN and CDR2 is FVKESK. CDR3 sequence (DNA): TGTGCCAGCAGCCTAGAAAGAGTTAACTATGGCTACACCTTC. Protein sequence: CASSLERVNYGYTF.

CDR3 loop: CASSVLEGGGSGYTF. Here the CDR3 DNA reads TGTGCCAGCAGTGTTCTCGAGGGAGGGGGCTCTGGCTACACCTTC. V usage is TRBV2 and J usage is TRBJ1-2; TRBD1 matches 7 bases. V dropped 4 bases and J dropped 7; count of bases not matched to a gene: 12. Germline CDR1 and CDR2: SNHLY and FYNNEI. This CDR3 is built from 15 residues.

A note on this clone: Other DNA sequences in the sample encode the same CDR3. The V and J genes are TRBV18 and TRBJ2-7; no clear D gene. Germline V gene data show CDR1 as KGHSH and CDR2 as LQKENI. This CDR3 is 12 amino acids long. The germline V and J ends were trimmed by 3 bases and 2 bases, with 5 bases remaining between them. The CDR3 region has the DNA TGTGCCAGCTCACCGCAGGCCTACGAGCAGTACTTC. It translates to CASSPQAYEQYF.

CDR3 in amino acids: CASSRLESTEAFF. The CDR3 DNA sequence: TGTGCCAGCAGCCGACTCGAGAGCACTGAAGCTTTCTTT. The chain uses TRBV6-5 and TRBJ1-1, with D uncertain. The CDR3 has 13 amino acids. Germline values: CDR1 MNHEY, CDR2 SVGAGI. Trimming shortened V by 6 bases and J by 4 bases, and 12 bases separated the two germline ends.

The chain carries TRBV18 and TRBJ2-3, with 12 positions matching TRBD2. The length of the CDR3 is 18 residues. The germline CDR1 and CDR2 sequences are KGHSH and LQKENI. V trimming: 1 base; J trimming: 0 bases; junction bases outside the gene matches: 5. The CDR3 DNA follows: TGTGCCAGCTCACCACGGAGACTAGCGGGAGAGAGCACAGATACGCAGTATTTT. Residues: CASSPRRLAGESTDTQYF.

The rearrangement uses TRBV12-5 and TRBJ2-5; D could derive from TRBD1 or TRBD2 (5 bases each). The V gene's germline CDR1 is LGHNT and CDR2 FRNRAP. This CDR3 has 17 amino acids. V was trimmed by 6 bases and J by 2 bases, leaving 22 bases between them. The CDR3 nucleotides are TGTGCTAGTGGGTGGTTCGAGGGGCTTGGGGGACAAGAGACCCAGTACTTC. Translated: CASGWFEGLGGQETQYF.

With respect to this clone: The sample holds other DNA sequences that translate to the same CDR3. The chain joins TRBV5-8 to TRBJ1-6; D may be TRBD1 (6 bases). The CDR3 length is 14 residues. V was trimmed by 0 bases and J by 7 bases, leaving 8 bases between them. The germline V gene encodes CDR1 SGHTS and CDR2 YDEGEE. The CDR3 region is CASSLGQGNSPLHF. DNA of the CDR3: TGTGCCAGCAGCTTGGGTCAGGGGAATTCACCCCTCCACTTT.

DNA for the CDR3: TGTGCCAGCAGCACGGGACTGAATTCTGGAAACACCATATATTTT. This sequence encodes CASSTGLNSGNTIYF. The rearrangement joins TRBV5-4 to TRBJ1-3; perhaps TRBD1 as D (5 bases). This CDR3 is 15 amino acids long. The V gene lost 4 bases and the J gene lost 1 base, with 12 bases spanning the gap. Germline V gene lookup returns CDR1 SGHNT and CDR2 YYREEE (reference sequence).

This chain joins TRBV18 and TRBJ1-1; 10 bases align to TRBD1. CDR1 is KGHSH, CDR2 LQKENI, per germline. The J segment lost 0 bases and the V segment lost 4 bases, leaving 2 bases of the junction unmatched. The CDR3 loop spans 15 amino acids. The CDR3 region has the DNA TGTGCCAGCTCACGACAGGGGGCCTTGAACACTGAAGCTTTCTTT. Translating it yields CASSRQGALNTEAFF. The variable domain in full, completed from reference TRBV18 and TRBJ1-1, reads NAGVMQNPRHLVRRRGQEARLRCSPMKGHSHVYWYRQLPEEGLKFMVYLQKENIIDESGMPKERFSAEFPKEGPSILRIQQVVRGDSAAYFCASSRQGALNTEAFFGQGTRLTVV.

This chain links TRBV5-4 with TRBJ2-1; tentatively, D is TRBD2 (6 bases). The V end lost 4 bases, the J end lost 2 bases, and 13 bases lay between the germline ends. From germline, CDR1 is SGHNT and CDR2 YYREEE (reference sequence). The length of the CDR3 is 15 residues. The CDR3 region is CASSLTREPYNEQFF. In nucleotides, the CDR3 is TGTGCCAGCAGCCTGACTAGGGAACCCTACAATGAGCAGTTCTTC.

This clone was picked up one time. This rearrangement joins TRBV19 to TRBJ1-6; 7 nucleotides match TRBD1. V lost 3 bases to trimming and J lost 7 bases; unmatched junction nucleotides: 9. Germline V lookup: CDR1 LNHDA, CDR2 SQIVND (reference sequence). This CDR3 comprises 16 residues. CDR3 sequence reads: CASSMTRGTANSPLHF. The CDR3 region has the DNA TGTGCCAGTAGTATGACCCGCGGGACAGCCAATTCACCCCTCCACTTT.

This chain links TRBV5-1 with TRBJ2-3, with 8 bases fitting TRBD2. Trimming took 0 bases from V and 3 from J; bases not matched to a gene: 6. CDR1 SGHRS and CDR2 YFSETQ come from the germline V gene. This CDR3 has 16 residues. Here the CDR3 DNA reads TGCGCCAGCAGCTTGGAGGCCGCGGGGGGTACAGATACGCAGTATTTT. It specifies CASSLEAAGGTDTQYF.

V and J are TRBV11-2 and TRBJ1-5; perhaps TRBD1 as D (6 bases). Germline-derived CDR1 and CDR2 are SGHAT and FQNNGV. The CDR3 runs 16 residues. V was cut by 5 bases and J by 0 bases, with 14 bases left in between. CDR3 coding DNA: TGTGCCAGCAGCCAAACCTCGACAGGTAGCAATCAGCCCCAGCATTTT. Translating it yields CASSQTSTGSNQPQHF.

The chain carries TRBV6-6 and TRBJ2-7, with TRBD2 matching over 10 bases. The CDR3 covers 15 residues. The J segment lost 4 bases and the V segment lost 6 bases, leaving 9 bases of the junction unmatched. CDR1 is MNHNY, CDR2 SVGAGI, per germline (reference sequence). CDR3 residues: CASRPPGTSVYEQYF. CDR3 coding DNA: TGTGCCAGCAGACCCCCCGGGACTAGCGTTTACGAGCAGTACTTC.

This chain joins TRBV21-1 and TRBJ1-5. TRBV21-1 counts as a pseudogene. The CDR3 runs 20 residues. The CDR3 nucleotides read TGTGCCAGCAGCAAAGGCCCCCAACAGGCTGGACTTGTGAGCAATCAGCCCCAGCATTTT. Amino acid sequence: CASSKGPQQAGLVSNQPQHF.

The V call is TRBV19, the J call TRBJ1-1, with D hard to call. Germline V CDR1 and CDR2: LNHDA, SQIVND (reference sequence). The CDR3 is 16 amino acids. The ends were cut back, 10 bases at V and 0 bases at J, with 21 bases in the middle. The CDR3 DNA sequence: TGTGCCACCACGCCCCAACAGCCAATAATGAACACTGAAGCTTTCTTT. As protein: CATTPQQPIMNTEAFF.

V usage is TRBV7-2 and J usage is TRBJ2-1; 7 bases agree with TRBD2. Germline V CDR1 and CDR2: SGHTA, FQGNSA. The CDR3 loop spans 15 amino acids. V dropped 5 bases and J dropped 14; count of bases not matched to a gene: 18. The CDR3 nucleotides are TGTGCCAGCAGCCTATGGGGGTTAGTGGCGGGAGAGGAGTTCTTC. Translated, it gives CASSLWGLVAGEEFF.

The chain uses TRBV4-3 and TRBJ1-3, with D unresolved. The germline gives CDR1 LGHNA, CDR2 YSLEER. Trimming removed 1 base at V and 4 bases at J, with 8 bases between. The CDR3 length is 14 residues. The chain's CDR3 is CASSQVSSGNTIYF. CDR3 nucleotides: TGCGCCAGCAGCCAAGTGAGCTCCGGAAACACCATATATTTT.

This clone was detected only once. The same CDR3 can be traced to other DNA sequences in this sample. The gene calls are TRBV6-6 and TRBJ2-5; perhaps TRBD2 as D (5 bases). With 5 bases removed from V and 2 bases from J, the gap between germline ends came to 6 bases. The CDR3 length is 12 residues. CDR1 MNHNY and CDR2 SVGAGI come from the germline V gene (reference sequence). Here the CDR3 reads CASSPGQETQYF. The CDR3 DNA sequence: TGTGCCAGCAGTCCGGGACAAGAGACCCAGTACTTC.

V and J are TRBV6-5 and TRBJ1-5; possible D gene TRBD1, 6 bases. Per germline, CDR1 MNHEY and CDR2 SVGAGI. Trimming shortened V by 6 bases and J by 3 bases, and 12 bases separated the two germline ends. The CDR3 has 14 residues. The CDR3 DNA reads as TGTGCCAGCAGAAACACAGGGTTCAATCAGCCCCAGCATTTT. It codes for CASRNTGFNQPQHF.

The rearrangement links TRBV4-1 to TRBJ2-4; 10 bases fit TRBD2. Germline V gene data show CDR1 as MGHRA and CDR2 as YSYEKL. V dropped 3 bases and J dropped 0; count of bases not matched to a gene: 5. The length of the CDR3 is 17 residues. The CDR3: CASSQGLAFSAKNIQYF. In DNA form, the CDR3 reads TGCGCCAGCAGCCAGGGACTAGCGTTTTCAGCCAAAAACATTCAGTACTTC.

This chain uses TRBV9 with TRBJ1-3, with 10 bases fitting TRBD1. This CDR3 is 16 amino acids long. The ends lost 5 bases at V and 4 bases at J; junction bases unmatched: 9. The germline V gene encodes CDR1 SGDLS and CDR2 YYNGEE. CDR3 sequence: CASSGTGVFSGNTIYF. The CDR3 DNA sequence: TGTGCCAGCAGTGGGACAGGGGTTTTTTCAGGAAACACCATATATTTT.

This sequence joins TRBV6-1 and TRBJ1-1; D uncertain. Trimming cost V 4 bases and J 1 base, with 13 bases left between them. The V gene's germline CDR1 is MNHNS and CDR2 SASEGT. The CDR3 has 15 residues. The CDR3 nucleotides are TGTGCCAGCAGTGGGATCGTCAGGTGGAACACTGAAGCTTTCTTT. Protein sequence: CASSGIVRWNTEAFF.

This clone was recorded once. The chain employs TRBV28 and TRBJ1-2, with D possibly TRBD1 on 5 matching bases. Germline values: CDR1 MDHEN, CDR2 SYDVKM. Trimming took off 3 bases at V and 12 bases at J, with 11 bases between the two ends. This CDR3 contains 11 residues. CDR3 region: CASSFQGENTF. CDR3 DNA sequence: TGTGCCAGCAGTTTCCAGGGTGAGAACACCTTC.